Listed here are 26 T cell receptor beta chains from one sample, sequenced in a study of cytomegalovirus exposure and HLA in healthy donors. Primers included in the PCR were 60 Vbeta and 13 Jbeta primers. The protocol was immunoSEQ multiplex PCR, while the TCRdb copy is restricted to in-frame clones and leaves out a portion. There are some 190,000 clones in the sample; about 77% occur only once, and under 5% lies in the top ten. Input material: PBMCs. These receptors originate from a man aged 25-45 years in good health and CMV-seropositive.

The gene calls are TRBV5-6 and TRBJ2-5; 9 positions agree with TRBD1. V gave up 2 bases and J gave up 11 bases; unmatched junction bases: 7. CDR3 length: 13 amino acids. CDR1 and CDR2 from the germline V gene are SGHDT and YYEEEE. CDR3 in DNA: TGTGCCAGCAGCTTAGGGACAGGGTTTCGGCAGTACTTC. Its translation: CASSLGTGFRQYF.

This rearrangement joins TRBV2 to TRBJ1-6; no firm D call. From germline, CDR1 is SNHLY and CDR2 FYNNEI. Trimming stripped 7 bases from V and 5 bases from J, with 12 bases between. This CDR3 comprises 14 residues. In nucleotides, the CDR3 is TGTGCCAGCACGGGAGGGTTTAATAATTCACCCCTCCACTTT. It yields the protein CASTGGFNNSPLHF.

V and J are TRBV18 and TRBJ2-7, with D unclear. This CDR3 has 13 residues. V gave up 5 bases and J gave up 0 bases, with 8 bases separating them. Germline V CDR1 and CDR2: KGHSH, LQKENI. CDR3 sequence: CASSSPSSYEQYF. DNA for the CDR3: TGTGCCAGCTCATCCCCCAGCTCCTACGAGCAGTACTTC.

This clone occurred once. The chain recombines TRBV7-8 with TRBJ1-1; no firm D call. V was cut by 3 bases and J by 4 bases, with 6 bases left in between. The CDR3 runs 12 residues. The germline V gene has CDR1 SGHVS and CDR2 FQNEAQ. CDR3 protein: CASSFWSTEAFF. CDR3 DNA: TGTGCCAGCAGCTTTTGGAGCACTGAAGCTTTCTTT.

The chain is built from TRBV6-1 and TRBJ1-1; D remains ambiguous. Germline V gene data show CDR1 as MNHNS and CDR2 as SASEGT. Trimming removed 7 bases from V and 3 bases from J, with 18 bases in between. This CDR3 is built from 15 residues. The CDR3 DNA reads TGTGCCAGCATGCCCCAGGCCCGCTGGCACACTGAAGCTTTCTTT. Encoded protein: CASMPQARWHTEAFF.

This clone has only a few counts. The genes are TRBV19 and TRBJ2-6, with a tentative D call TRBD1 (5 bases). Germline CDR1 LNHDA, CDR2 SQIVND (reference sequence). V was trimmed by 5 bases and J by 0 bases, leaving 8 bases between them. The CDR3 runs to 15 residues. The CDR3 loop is CASSGAHSGANVLTF. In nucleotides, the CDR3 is TGTGCCAGTAGTGGGGCTCACTCTGGGGCCAACGTCCTGACTTTC. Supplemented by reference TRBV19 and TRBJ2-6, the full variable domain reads DGGITQSPKYLFRKEGQNVTLSCEQNLNHDAMYWYRQDPGQGLRLIYYSQIVNDFQKGDIAEGYSVSREKKESFPLTVTSAQKNPTAFYLCASSGAHSGANVLTFGAGSRLTVL.

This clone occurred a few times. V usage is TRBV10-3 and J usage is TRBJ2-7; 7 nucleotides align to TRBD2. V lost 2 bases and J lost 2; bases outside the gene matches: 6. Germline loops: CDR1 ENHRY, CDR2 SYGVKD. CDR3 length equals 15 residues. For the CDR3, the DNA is TGTGCCATCAGTGAGCGGACTAGTAGGGCCTACGAGCAGTACTTC. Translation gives CAISERTSRAYEQYF.

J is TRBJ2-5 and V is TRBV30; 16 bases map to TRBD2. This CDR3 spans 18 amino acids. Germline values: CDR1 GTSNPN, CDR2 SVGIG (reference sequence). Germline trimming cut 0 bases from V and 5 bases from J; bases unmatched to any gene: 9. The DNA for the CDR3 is TGTGCCTGGAGTGTAGGGACTAGCGGGGGGGCCGGGCTGGAGACCCAGTACTTC. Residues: CAWSVGTSGGAGLETQYF. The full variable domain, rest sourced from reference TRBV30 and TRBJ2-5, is SQTIHQWPATLVQPVGSPLSLECTVEGTSNPNLYWYRQAAGRGLQLLFYSVGIGQISSEVPQNLSASRPQDRQFILSSKKLLLSDSGFYLCAWSVGTSGGAGLETQYFGPGTRLLVL.

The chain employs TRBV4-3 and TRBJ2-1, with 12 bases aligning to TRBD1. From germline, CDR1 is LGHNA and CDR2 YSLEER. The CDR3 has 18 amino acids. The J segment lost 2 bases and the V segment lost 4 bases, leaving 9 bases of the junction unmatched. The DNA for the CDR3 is TGCGCCAGCAGCCGACAGGACCGGGACAGGGGGCCCTACAATGAGCAGTTCTTC. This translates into CASSRQDRDRGPYNEQFF.

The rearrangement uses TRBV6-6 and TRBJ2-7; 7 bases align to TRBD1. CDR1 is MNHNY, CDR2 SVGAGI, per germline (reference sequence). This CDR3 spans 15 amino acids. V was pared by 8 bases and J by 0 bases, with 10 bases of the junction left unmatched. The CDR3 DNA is TGTGCCAGCGAATTAACAGGACAGGCCTCCTACGAGCAGTACTTC. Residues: CASELTGQASYEQYF.

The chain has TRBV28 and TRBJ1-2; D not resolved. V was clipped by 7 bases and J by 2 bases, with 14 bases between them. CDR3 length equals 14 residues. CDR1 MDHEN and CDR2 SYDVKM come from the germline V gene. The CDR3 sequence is CASTQGSSNYGYTF. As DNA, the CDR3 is TGTGCCAGCACCCAAGGGAGCTCCAACTATGGCTACACCTTC.

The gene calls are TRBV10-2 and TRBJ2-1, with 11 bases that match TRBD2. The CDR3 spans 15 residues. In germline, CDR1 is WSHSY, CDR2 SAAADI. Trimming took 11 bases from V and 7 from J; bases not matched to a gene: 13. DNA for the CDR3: TGCGCCTCCTGGTCAACACTAGCGGGGGATAATGAGCAGTTCTTC. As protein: CASWSTLAGDNEQFF.

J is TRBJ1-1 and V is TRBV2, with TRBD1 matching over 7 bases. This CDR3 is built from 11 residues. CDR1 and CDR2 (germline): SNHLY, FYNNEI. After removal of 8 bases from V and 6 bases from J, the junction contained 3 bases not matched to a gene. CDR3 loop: CASRQGAEAFF. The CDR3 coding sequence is TGTGCCAGCCGCCAGGGGGCTGAAGCTTTCTTT. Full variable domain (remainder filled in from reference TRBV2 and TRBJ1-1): EPEVTQTPSHQVTQMGQEVILRCVPISNHLYFYWYRQILGQKVEFLVSFYNNEISEKSEIFDDQFSVERPDGSNFTLKIRSTKLEDSAMYFCASRQGAEAFFGQGTRLTVV.

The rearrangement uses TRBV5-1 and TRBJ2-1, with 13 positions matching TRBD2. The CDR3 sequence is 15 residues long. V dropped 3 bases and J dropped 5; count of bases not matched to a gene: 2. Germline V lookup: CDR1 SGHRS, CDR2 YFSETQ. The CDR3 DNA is TGCGCCAGCAGCTCCGGACTAGCGGGAGACAATGAGCAGTTCTTC. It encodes CASSSGLAGDNEQFF.

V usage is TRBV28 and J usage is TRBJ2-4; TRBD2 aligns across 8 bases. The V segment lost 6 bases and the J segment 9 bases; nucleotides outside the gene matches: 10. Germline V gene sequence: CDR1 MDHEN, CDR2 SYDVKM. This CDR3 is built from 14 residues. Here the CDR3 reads CASRDREGDVIQYF. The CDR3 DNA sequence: TGTGCCAGCAGGGACCGGGAGGGAGACGTCATTCAGTACTTC.

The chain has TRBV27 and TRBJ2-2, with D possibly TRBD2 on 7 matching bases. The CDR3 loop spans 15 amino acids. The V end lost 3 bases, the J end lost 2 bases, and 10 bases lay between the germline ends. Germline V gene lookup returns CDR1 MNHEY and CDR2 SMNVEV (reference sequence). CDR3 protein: CASSLRGRNTGELFF. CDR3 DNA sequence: TGTGCCAGCAGTTTGCGGGGGCGAAACACCGGGGAGCTGTTTTTT.

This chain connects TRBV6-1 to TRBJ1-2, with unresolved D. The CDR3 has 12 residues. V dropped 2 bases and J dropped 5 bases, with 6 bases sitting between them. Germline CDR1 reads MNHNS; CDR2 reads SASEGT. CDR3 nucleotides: TGTGCCAGCAGTGAACTGCGTTATGGCTACACCTTC. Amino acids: CASSELRYGYTF.

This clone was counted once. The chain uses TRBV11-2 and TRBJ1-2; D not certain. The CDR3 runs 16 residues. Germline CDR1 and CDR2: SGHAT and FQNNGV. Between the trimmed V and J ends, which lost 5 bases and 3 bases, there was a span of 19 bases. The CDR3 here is CASSPGFLIRDYGYTF. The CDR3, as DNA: TGTGCCAGCAGCCCGGGGTTTCTGATACGGGACTATGGCTACACCTTC.

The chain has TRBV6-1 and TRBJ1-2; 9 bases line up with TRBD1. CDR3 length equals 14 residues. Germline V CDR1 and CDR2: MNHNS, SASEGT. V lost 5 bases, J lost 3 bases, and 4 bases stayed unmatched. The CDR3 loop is CASSQDRGYYGYTF. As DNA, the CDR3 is TGTGCCAGCAGTCAGGACAGGGGTTACTATGGCTACACCTTC.

The DNA of the CDR3 is TGCGCCAGCAGCCAAGACGGAGCGGGACCAGATACGCAGTATTTT. Residues: CASSQDGAGPDTQYF. The chain has TRBV4-1 and TRBJ2-3; 7 nucleotides line up with TRBD2. Germline assignment: CDR1 MGHRA and CDR2 YSYEKL. The J segment lost 4 bases and the V segment lost 0 bases, leaving 4 bases of the junction unmatched. The CDR3 contains 15 residues.

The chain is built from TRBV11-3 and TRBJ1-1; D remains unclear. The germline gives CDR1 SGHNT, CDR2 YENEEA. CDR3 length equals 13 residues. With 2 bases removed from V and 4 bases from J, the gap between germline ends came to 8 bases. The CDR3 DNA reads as TGTGCCAGCAGCTTATCGGGTGGCACTGAAGCTTTCTTT. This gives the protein CASSLSGGTEAFF.

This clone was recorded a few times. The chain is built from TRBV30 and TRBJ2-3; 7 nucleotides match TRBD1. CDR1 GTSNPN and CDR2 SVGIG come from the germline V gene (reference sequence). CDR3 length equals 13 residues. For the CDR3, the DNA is TGTGTAGGGGGCCGACACAACACAGATACGCAGTATTTT. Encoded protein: CVGGRHNTDTQYF.

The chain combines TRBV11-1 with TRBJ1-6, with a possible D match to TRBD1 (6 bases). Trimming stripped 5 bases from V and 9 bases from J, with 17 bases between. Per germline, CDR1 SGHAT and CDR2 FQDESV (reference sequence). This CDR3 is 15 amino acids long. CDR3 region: CASSLGGGHGSPLHF. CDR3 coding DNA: TGTGCCAGCAGCCTCGGGGGGGGCCACGGTTCACCCCTCCACTTT.

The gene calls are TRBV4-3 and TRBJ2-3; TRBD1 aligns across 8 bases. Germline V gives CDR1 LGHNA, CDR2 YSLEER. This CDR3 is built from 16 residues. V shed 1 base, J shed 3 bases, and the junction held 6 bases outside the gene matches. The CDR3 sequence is CASSQAQGERTDTQYF. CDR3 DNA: TGCGCCAGCAGCCAAGCACAGGGGGAGAGGACAGATACGCAGTATTTT.

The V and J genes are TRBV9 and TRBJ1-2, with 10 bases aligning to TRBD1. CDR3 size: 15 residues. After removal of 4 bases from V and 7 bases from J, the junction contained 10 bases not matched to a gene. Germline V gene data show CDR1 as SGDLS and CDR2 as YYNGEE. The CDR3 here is CASSPRTGGKSGYTF. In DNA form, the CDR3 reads TGTGCCAGCAGCCCCAGGACAGGGGGAAAGTCTGGCTACACCTTC.

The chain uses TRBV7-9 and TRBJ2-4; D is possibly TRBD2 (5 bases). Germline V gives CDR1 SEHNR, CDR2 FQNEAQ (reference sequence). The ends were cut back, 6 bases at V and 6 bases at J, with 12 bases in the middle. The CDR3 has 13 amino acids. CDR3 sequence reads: CASSYGEGNIQYF. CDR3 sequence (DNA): TGTGCCAGCAGTTACGGCGAGGGAAACATTCAGTACTTC. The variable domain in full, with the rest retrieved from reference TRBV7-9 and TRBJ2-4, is DTGVSQNPRHKITKRGQNVTFRCDPISEHNRLYWYRQTLGQGPEFLTYFQNEAQLEKSRLLSDRFSAERPKGSFSTLEIQRTEQGDSAMYLCASSYGEGNIQYFGAGTRLSVL.